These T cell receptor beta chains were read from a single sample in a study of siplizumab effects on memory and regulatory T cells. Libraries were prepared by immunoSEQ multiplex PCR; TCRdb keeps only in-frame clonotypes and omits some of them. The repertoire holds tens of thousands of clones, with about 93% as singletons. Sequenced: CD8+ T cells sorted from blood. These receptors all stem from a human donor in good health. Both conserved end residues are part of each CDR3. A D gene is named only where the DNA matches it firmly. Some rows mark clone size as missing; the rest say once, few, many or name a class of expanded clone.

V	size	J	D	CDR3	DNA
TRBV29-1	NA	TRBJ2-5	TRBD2	CSVELPAREYETQYF	TGCAGCGTTGAATTGCCGGCGCGGGAGTACGAGACCCAGTACTTC
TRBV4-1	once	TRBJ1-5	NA	CASSQNPDSPNQPQHF	TGCGCCAGCAGCCAAAACCCGGACAGCCCCAATCAGCCCCAGCATTTT
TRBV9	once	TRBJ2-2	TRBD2	CASSYLSLAGGPTGELFF	TGTGCCAGCAGCTACCTCTCCCTAGCGGGAGGGCCTACCGGGGAGCTGTTTTTT
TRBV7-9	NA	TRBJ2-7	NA	CASSLPLTPYEQYF	TGTGCCAGCAGCTTACCTCTCACCCCCTACGAGCAGTACTTC
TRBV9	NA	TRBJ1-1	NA	CASSAESIAGPRGDTEAFF	TGTGCCAGCAGCGCTGAGTCGATAGCGGGACCCCGAGGAGACACTGAAGCTTTCTTT
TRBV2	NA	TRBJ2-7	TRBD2	CASSAERDYEQYF	TGTGCCAGCAGTGCCGAGCGGGATTACGAGCAGTACTTC
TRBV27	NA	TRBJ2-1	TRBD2	CASSPHLGLAGISYNEQFF	TGTGCCAGCAGCCCTCATCTGGGACTAGCGGGGATCTCCTACAATGAGCAGTTCTTC
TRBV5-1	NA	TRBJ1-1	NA	CASSFRPNTEAFF	TGCGCCAGCAGCTTCCGGCCGAACACTGAAGCTTTCTTT
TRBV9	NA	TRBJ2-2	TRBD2	CASTSGRNTGELFF	TGTGCCAGCACTAGCGGGAGGAACACCGGGGAGCTGTTTTTT
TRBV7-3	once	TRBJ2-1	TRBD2	CASSLQASGNNEQFF	TGTGCCAGCAGCTTACAGGCTAGCGGCAACAATGAGCAGTTCTTC
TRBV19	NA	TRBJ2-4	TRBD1	CASSIPSGQVNIQYF	TGTGCCAGTAGTATACCCTCCGGACAGGTAAACATTCAGTACTTC
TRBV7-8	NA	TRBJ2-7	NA	CASSGRESYEQYF	TGTGCCAGCAGCGGCCGGGAGTCCTACGAGCAGTACTTC
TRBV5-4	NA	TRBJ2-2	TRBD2	CASSLRAAGVTGELFF	TGTGCCAGCAGCTTGCGGGCGGCGGGGGTCACCGGGGAGCTGTTTTTT
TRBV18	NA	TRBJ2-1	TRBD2	CASSEVAGYNEQFF	TGTGCCAGCTCAGAGGTAGCGGGATACAATGAGCAGTTCTTC
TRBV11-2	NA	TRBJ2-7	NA	CASSLAGEQYF	TGTGCCAGCAGCTTAGCGGGCGAGCAGTACTTC
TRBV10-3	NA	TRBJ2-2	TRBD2	CAIGIAGDGELFF	TGTGCCATCGGAATAGCGGGAGACGGGGAGCTGTTTTTT
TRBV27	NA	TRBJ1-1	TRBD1	CASSYGTADMNTEAFF	TGTGCCAGCAGTTACGGGACAGCCGACATGAACACTGAAGCTTTCTTT
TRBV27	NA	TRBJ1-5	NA	CASSPTPTGRQPQHF	TGTGCCAGCAGCCCCACCCCAACAGGGCGCCAGCCCCAGCATTTT
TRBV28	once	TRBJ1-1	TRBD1	CASSLYRGPNTEAFF	TGTGCCAGCAGTTTATACAGGGGCCCGAACACTGAAGCTTTCTTT
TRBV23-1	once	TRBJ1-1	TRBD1	CASRSQGGAEAFF	TGCGCCAGCAGATCACAGGGGGGCGCTGAAGCTTTCTTT
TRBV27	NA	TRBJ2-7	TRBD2	CASSLYSGSLSYEQYF	TGTGCCAGCAGTTTATATAGCGGGAGCCTCTCCTACGAGCAGTACTTC
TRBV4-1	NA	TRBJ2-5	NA	CASSHETGYETQYF	TGCGCCAGCAGCCACGAAACAGGGTATGAGACCCAGTACTTC
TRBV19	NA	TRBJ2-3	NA	CASSMVGGDTQYF	TGTGCCAGTAGTATGGTTGGGGGCGATACGCAGTATTTT
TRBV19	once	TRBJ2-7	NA	CASSRFGPIPYEQYF	TGTGCCAGTAGTCGTTTCGGGCCCATCCCTTACGAGCAGTACTTC
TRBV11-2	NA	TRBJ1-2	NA	CASSLEGGSSPNYGYTF	TGTGCCAGCAGCTTAGAAGGGGGGAGCTCCCCTAACTATGGCTACACCTTC
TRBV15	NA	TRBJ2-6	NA	CATSRGEGFSGANVLTF	TGTGCCACCAGCAGAGGCGAGGGATTCTCTGGGGCCAACGTCCTGACTTTC
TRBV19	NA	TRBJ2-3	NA	CASTGVHRLDTQYF	TGTGCCAGTACAGGGGTTCACCGGTTAGATACGCAGTATTTT
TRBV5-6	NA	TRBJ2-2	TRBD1	CASSFGTGAGELFF	TGTGCCAGCAGCTTTGGGACAGGGGCCGGGGAGCTGTTTTTT
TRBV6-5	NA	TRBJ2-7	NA	CASSSGPTYEQYF	TGTGCCAGCAGTTCCGGGCCCACCTACGAGCAGTACTTC
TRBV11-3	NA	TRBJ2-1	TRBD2	CASSPLAGGGWDEQFF	TGTGCCAGCAGCCCACTAGCGGGAGGCGGGTGGGATGAGCAGTTCTTC